The source of this TCR beta chain is a study of cytomegalovirus exposure and HLA in healthy donors. Findings and caveats of the study: DRB1 showed the most TCR associations and HLA-C the fewest in a later analysis, as rates varied by HLA locus. In vitro confirmation showed three CMV-associated chains to be CMV antigen specific. HLA restriction was apparent for most CMV-associated TCR beta chains in a later analysis.

PCR primers comprised 60 Vbeta and 13 Jbeta primers. Clones were sequenced by immunoSEQ multiplex PCR, and TCRdb holds only the in-frame ones, with some missing. In the table there are roughly 100,000 clones, roughly 80% of which are singletons. J lost 0 bases, V lost 4 bases, and 11 bases had no gene match. The CDR3 runs to 18 residues. In germline, CDR1 is MGHRA, CDR2 YSYEKL. As to this clone: Its antigen is as yet unknown.

Material for sequencing was PBMCs. This chain joins TRBV4-1 and TRBJ1-2; 10 bases are shared with TRBD1. The receptor's source is a man in his forties in good health and CMV-seronegative. CDR3 loop: CASSPLDRGRESNYGYTF. CDR3 DNA: TGCGCCAGCAGCCCTTTAGACAGGGGGCGAGAGTCTAACTATGGCTACACCTTC.